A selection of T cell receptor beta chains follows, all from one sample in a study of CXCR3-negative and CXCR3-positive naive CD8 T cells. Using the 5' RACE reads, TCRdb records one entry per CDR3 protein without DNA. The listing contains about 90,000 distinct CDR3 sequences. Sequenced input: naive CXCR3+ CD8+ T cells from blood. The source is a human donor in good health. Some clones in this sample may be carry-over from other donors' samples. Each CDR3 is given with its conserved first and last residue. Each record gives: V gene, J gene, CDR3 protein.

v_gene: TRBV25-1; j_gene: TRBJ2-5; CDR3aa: CASSEYGETQYF
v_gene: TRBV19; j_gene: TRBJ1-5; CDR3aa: CASSIVLHQPQHF
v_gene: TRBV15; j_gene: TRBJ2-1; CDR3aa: CATSSPQGSGRGEQFF
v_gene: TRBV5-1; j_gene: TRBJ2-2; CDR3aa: CASSSAGGVDTGELFF
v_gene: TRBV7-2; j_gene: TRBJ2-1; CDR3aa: CASSRTGSEGNEQFF
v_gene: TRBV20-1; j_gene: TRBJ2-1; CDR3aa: CSARDLYSGSYNEQFF
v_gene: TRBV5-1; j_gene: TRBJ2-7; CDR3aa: CASSSGLHYEQYF
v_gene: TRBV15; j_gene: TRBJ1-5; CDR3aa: CATGQGGFINQPQHF
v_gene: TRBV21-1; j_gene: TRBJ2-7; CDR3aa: CASSKVTGEREYEQYF
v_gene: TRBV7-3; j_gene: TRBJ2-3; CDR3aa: CASSLTLGGSTDTQYF
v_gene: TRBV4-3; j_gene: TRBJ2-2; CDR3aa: CASSQDWPSGGASGELFF
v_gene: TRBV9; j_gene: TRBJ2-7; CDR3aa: CASSAGTDFYEQYF
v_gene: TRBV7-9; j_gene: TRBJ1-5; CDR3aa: CASSLDSGLSQPQHF
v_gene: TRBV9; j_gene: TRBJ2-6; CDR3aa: CASSEPRGGAVLSGANVLTF
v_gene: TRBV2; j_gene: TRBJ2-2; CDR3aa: CASSDSPNTGELFF
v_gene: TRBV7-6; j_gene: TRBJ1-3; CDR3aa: CASSLAGTGAISGNTIYF
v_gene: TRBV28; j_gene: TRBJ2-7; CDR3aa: CASSFRDNTYEQYF
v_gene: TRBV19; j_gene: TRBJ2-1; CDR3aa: CASSIWDNEQFF
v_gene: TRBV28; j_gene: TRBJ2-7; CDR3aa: CASSSPGLTYEQYF
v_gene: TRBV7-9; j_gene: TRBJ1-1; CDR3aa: CASSEVGAKEAFF
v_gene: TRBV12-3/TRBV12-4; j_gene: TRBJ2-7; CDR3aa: CASSRTLANEQYF
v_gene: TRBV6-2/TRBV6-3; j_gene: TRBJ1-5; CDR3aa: CASSNPFGDQPQHF
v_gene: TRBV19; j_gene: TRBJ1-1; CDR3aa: CASSIVVGSVANTEAFF
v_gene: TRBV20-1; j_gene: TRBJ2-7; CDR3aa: CSAREYSLYEQYF
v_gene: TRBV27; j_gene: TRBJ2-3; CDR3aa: CASSLRDRGRPDTQYF
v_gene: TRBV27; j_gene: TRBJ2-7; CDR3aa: CASRIFYDGHYEQYF
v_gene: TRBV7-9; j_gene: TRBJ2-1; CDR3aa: CASSLVPLAVYNEQFF
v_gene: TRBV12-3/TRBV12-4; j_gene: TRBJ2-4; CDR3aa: CASSFSRWAQYF
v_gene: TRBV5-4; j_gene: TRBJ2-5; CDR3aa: CASSPREQESQYF
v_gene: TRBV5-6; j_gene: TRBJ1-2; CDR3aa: CASSAGWNYGYTF